This T cell receptor beta chain is drawn from a study of blood T cell repertoires in COVID-19 (dated by TCRdb to the early 2020s). Turning to the overall study: Collaborator samples came from the United States, Italy and Spain and covered acute and convalescent phases of COVID-19. Where available, HLA class I and class II types were taken from metadata supplied by the sample provider and were not determined by assay-based typing. The dataset comprised deeply sampled blood TCRbeta repertoires from subjects exposed to, actively infected with, or recovered from COVID-19. The material from the prospective study consisted of cDNA or gDNA derived from T cells, B-cell-depleted T cells, or PBMCs. Samples came from the ongoing ImmuneRACE study (first 160 participants) plus 1,254 subjects from 6 global collaborators. Sample metadata almost always included a de-identified subject ID, COVID-19 status, age in years and sex. The repertoires were released in a freely available public database intended as a resource for research on the immune response to SARS-CoV-2. What the authors observed across the whole study: How much clinical and demographic metadata was included differed by source and by participant, and the metadata was provided uncurated.

TCRbeta CDR3 regions were amplified from genomic DNA using the immunoSEQ Assay, a bias-controlled multiplex PCR. The authors' pipeline ran thus. Nucleated cell counts per sample were estimated from amplification of reference gene primers within the assay. Sequence reads were collapsed and filtered to measure the absolute abundance of every unique TCRbeta CDR3 rearrangement. For each sample, productive Simpson clonality was calculated as the square root of Simpson's diversity index across productive rearrangements. The immuneACCESS repertoire file appears here via TCRdb, limited to in-frame rearrangements. These files lack a portion of the clones; in checked studies, under half of the deficit traces to unresolved V genes, and the cause of the others is not known. V, J and clone size were drawn from that table, and D and trimming were deduced from the DNA. In this sample the table shows 410,000 or so clones, 75% to 90% of which occur a single time. The top ten constitute around 1.5% of the sample.

The germline V gene provides CDR1 LGHNA and CDR2 YNFKEQ. Germline trimming amounts to 0 bases on V and 6 bases on J, with 7 as the count of junction bases outside the gene matches. From the cysteine up to the phenylalanine, the CDR3 has a length of 16 residues. Only the CDR3 DNA is retained, 48 bases long and in frame from the first base. About this clone itself: Its antigen is unknown. No base quality information exists; no much larger clone differs at one position.

One collaborating source in Seattle enrolled patients during active infection and followed them longitudinally through the course of disease. Whole blood was collected in K2EDTA tubes by collaborating institutions according to the institutions' own protocols. For TCRbeta analysis, collaborators shipped samples as frozen whole blood, isolated PBMCs, or DNA extracted from either of those sample types. The chain was built from TRBV4-2 and TRBJ1-5; TRBD1 agrees with 8 junctional bases. This TCR came from a woman in her thirties or forties with COVID-19, enrolled during active disease. Sequences were obtained from peripheral blood. The nucleotide sequence reads TGTGCCAGCAGCCAAGATAGGGGACAGGTTGGTCAGCCCCAGCATTTT. Translated, this is CASSQDRGQVGQPQHF.